One and the same sample provided the 31 T cell receptor beta chains below, sequenced in a study of blood T cells in healthy people across ages. Alongside a J-beta primer mix, a sample-barcoded 5' primer served in a second PCR lasting about 7 to 11 cycles. TCRdb called the 5' RACE reads again in MiXCR, with one record for every CDR3 protein. The sample shows about 750,000 distinct CDR3 sequences, 40% to 65% of them seen only once. The sample consisted of blood. The origin of the receptors is a man older than 75 in good health.

This chain links TRBV12-3 or TRBV12-4 with TRBJ2-4; the D gene could be TRBD1 or TRBD2 (5 bases each). The tail of the sequence fits TRBJ2-7 better, so the J call may be wrong. CDR3 length: 13 amino acids. The CDR3 sequence: CASSQRGNYEQYF. The DNA of the CDR3 is TGTGCCAGCAGTCAGAGGGGAAACTACGAGCAGTACTTC.

The chain has TRBV12-5 and TRBJ1-2; maybe TRBD1 (5 bases). Germline-derived CDR1 and CDR2 are LGHNT and FRNRAP. The CDR3 runs 13 residues. V lost 2 bases, J lost 5 bases, and 9 bases lay in between. CDR3 residues: CASGLLRGYGYTF. The CDR3 coding sequence is TGTGCTAGTGGTTTGTTGAGGGGTTATGGCTACACCTTC.

The chain couples TRBV6-9 to TRBJ2-7, with TRBD2 matching 11 bases. The ends lost 2 bases at V and 0 bases at J; junction bases unmatched: 6. Per germline, CDR1 MNHGY and CDR2 SVAAGI. The CDR3 is 17 amino acids. This chain's CDR3 is CASSYAGLAGISYEQYF. The DNA of the CDR3 is TGTGCCAGCAGTTATGCAGGACTAGCGGGCATCTCCTACGAGCAGTACTTC.

The V gene is TRBV27, the J gene TRBJ1-2; 9 bases are a match to TRBD1. V lost 8 bases to trimming and J lost 6 bases; unmatched junction nucleotides: 10. Germline V CDR1 and CDR2: MNHEY, SMNVEV (reference sequence). The CDR3 consists of 14 residues. CDR3 region: CASQARDRANGYTF. CDR3 nucleotides: TGTGCCAGCCAAGCGAGGGACAGGGCCAATGGCTACACCTTC.

This chain links TRBV28 with TRBJ2-1, with D tentatively TRBD2 (6 bases). This CDR3 has 16 amino acids. Germline lookup yields CDR1 MDHEN and CDR2 SYDVKM. V lost 5 bases and J 0 bases, leaving 14 bases between the germline ends. The CDR3 nucleotides are TGTGCCAGCAGTCCCGCCGGGAGACTCTCCTACAATGAGCAGTTCTTC. Translation: CASSPAGRLSYNEQFF.

The chain has TRBV2 and TRBJ2-3, with TRBD2 identical over 12 bases. Germline V gene lookup returns CDR1 SNHLY and CDR2 FYNNEI. The CDR3 spans 16 residues. Trimming removed 6 bases from V and 14 bases from J; junction bases left unmatched: 18. The CDR3 DNA is TGTGCCAGCAGGCGAAGACTAGCGGGAGATTTCAGATACGCGTATTTT. This encodes CASRRRLAGDFRYAYF.

This clonotype was seen only a few times. This chain uses TRBV19 with TRBJ2-1, with 7 bases fitting TRBD2. CDR1 LNHDA and CDR2 SQIVND come from the germline V gene (reference sequence). After removal of 4 bases from V and 5 bases from J, the junction contained 5 bases not matched to a gene. The CDR3 extends over 14 amino acids. The CDR3 protein is CASSTGGGNNEQFF. CDR3 nucleotides: TGTGCCAGTAGTACTGGGGGGGGAAACAATGAGCAGTTCTTC.

The chain employs TRBV29-1 and TRBJ2-4; 8 bases line up with TRBD2. The DNA end favors TRBJ2-7, so the J call may be wrong. The germline gives CDR1 SQVTM, CDR2 ANQGSEA. The CDR3 consists of 11 residues. CDR3 bases: TGCAGCGCTGCGACTAGCGACGAGCAGTACTTC. Its protein product is CSAATSDEQYF.

The chain recombines TRBV28 with TRBJ2-7; D tentatively reads TRBD1 or TRBD2 (5 bases each). Trimming took 8 bases from V and 1 from J, leaving 18 bases between them. Germline CDR1 is MDHEN and CDR2 is SYDVKM. The CDR3 sequence is 15 residues long. CDR3: CASARGGTLSYEQYF. The CDR3, as DNA: TGTGCCAGCGCCCGGGGTGGGACCCTATCCTACGAGCAGTACTTC.

This chain joins TRBV5-6 and TRBJ1-2; TRBD1 aligns across 7 bases. Germline lookup yields CDR1 SGHDT and CDR2 YYEEEE. Germline trimming cut 4 bases from V and 8 bases from J; bases unmatched to any gene: 11. The CDR3 extends over 14 amino acids. In DNA, the CDR3 is TGTGCCAGCAGCGCTGGACAGGTTCTTCGGGGCTACACCTTC. Translated, it gives CASSAGQVLRGYTF.

This chain connects TRBV10-3 to TRBJ2-1, with 12 positions matching TRBD2. This CDR3 is built from 12 residues. V trimming: 6 bases; J trimming: 12 bases; junction bases outside the gene matches: 3. CDR1 and CDR2 (germline): ENHRY, SYGVKD. The CDR3 nucleotides are TGTGCCATCAGACTACTAGCGGGGGGGCAGTTCTTC. Its protein is CAIRLLAGGQFF.

This clonotype was detected only a few times. The rearrangement joins TRBV29-1 to TRBJ2-5; possibly TRBD1 for D (6 bases). Trimming pared 6 bases from V and 2 bases from J, leaving 13 bases between. Germline CDR1 is SQVTM and CDR2 is ANQGSEA. The CDR3 is 13 residues long. DNA for the CDR3: TGCAGCGTGAGGGACACCCCTCAAGAGACCCAGTACTTC. This encodes CSVRDTPQETQYF. Variable domain in full (rest from reference TRBV29-1 and TRBJ2-5): SAVISQKPSRDICQRGTSLTIQCQVDSQVTMMFWYRQQPGQSLTLIATANQGSEATYESGFVIDKFPISRPNLTFSTLTVSNMSPEDSSIYLCSVRDTPQETQYFGPGTRLLVL.

This clonotype appeared once. The rearrangement uses TRBV7-9 and TRBJ2-3, with a weak D call TRBD1 (6 bases). The CDR3 extends over 16 amino acids. Trimming left V 5 bases short and J 0 bases short, with 15 bases between. Germline CDR1 reads SEHNR; CDR2 reads FQNEAQ (reference sequence). The CDR3: CASSLNREPSTDTQYF. As DNA, the CDR3 is TGTGCCAGCAGCCTAAACAGGGAACCTAGCACAGATACGCAGTATTTT.

The table lists this clonotype with a few counts. The rearrangement uses TRBV29-1 and TRBJ2-5, with TRBD2 identical over 13 bases. CDR1 and CDR2 (germline): SQVTM, ANQGSEA. This CDR3 comprises 14 residues. V shed 3 bases, J shed 5 bases, and the junction held 3 bases outside the gene matches. For the CDR3, the DNA is TGCAGCGTTGAGTGGACTAGCGGGAGCGAGACCCAGTACTTC. Translation: CSVEWTSGSETQYF.

The chain is built from TRBV21-1 and TRBJ1-5; the table's D call TRBD1 went unverified against the DNA. TRBV21-1 is a documented pseudogene. CDR3 size: 16 residues. CDR3: CASPCGETDSNQPQHF. Written as DNA, the CDR3 is TGTGCCAGCCCCTGTGGCGAAACAGATAGCAATCAGCCCCAGCATTTT.

The genes are TRBV7-2 and TRBJ1-5, with a tentative D call TRBD1 (5 bases). With 1 base removed from V and 5 bases from J, the gap between germline ends came to 9 bases. The CDR3 consists of 14 residues. CDR1 is SGHTA, CDR2 FQGNSA, per germline. CDR3 residues: CASSLVVGDQPQHF. Here the CDR3 DNA reads TGTGCCAGCAGCTTAGTAGTAGGGGATCAGCCCCAGCATTTT.

In this sample, this clonotype turned up many times. The V gene is TRBV3-1, the J gene TRBJ2-2; TRBD2 aligns across 13 bases. Trimming at V came to 6 bases and at J to 1 base, leaving 8 bases not matched to a gene. CDR1 is LGHDT and CDR2 is YNNKEL in the germline V gene (reference sequence). The CDR3 has 18 amino acids. The CDR3 loop reads CASSPSRLAGGNTGELFF. CDR3 coding DNA: TGTGCCAGCAGTCCAAGTCGACTAGCGGGAGGGAACACCGGGGAGCTGTTTTTT. Drawing the rest from reference TRBV3-1 and TRBJ2-2, the complete variable domain is DTAVSQTPKYLVTQMGNDKSIKCEQNLGHDTMYWYKQDSKKFLKIMFSYNNKELIINETVPNRFSPKSPDKAHLNLHINSLELGDSAVYFCASSPSRLAGGNTGELFFGEGSRLTVL.

This clonotype has more than one count but fewer than ten. V is TRBV10-3 and J is TRBJ2-7; 7 nucleotides align to TRBD1. The V gene's germline CDR1 is ENHRY and CDR2 SYGVKD. V shed 4 bases, J shed 6 bases, and the junction held 6 bases outside the gene matches. The CDR3 totals 13 residues. This CDR3 reads CAISANRGPEQYF. The CDR3 region has the DNA TGTGCCATCAGTGCTAATAGGGGGCCCGAGCAGTACTTC.

The J gene is TRBJ2-7, the V gene TRBV6-5; TRBD1 or TRBD2 may be the D gene (5 bases each). With 5 bases removed from V and 0 bases from J, the gap between germline ends came to 11 bases. This CDR3 comprises 14 residues. CDR1 is MNHEY and CDR2 is SVGAGI in the germline V gene. The DNA of the CDR3 is TGTGCCAGCAGTGACAAGGGGACCTCCTACGAGCAGTACTTC. Translation gives CASSDKGTSYEQYF.

V usage is TRBV24-1 and J usage is TRBJ1-1, with D possibly TRBD1 on 6 matching bases. V lost 4 bases, J lost 1 base, and 6 bases lay in between. Germline-derived CDR1 and CDR2 are KGHDR and SFDVKD. This CDR3 spans 13 amino acids. The DNA for the CDR3 is TGTGCCACCAGTGAACAGGGGAACACTGAAGCTTTCTTT. Protein sequence: CATSEQGNTEAFF.

This chain joins TRBV7-2 and TRBJ2-1; 7 positions match TRBD1. The CDR3 is 15 residues long. Germline V gene data show CDR1 as SGHTA and CDR2 as FQGNSA. The J segment lost 5 bases and the V segment lost 4 bases, leaving 8 bases of the junction unmatched. The CDR3 DNA reads as TGTGCCAGCAGCTCAGCCGGGACAGTACACAATGAGCAGTTCTTC. It is translated as CASSSAGTVHNEQFF.

This chain joins TRBV20-1 and TRBJ2-7, with a tentative D call TRBD2 (5 bases). V shed 5 bases and J shed 3 bases, with 8 bases lying between them. In germline, CDR1 is DFQATT, CDR2 SNEGSKA (reference sequence). This CDR3 region has 11 residues. The CDR3, as DNA: TGCAGTGCTGCCCGGGACTACGAGCAGTACTTC. Its protein is CSAARDYEQYF.

CDR3 nucleotide sequence: TGTGCCAGCAGCCAAGATCGTCTAGCAGTCTCCTACAATGAGCAGTTCTTC. Its protein is CASSQDRLAVSYNEQFF. The J gene is TRBJ2-1, the V gene TRBV4-2, with a possible D match to TRBD2 (5 bases). This CDR3 region has 17 residues. The V end was cut by 0 bases, the J end by 0 bases, with 12 bases between. In germline, CDR1 is LGHNA, CDR2 YNFKEQ.

On this clonotype: Likely a read error: the CDR3 ends without its conserved phenylalanine or tryptophan. CDR3 loop: CASSSYPRGASNKQFS. In nucleotides, the CDR3 is TGTGCCAGCAGCTCTTATCCCAGGGGCGCGAGCAATAAGCAGTTCTCC. The V call is TRBV11-2, the J call TRBJ2-1; D perhaps matches TRBD1 (6 bases). The CDR3 covers 16 residues. CDR1 and CDR2 from the germline V gene are SGHAT and FQNNGV.

This clonotype was seen a few times. The V gene is TRBV15, the J gene TRBJ2-7; D is possibly TRBD2 (7 bases). There are 13 residues in the CDR3. V was trimmed by 5 bases and J by 6 bases, leaving 14 bases between them. The germline V gene encodes CDR1 LNHNV and CDR2 YYDKDF (reference sequence). The CDR3 reads CATSFLRGGEQYF. Here the CDR3 DNA reads TGTGCCACCAGCTTTTTGAGGGGGGGCGAGCAGTACTTC.

This clonotype was counted many times. The chain joins TRBV7-2 to TRBJ2-6; 9 bases agree with TRBD1. V lost 0 bases and J lost 0; bases outside the gene matches: 3. CDR1 and CDR2 (germline): SGHTA, FQGNSA. The length of the CDR3 is 18 residues. CDR3 coding DNA: TGTGCCAGCAGCTTAGCCGGGACAGGGAGCTCTGGGGCCAACGTCCTGACTTTC. Amino acid sequence: CASSLAGTGSSGANVLTF.

The chain employs TRBV29-1 and TRBJ1-2; possible D gene TRBD1, 5 bases. CDR1 SQVTM and CDR2 ANQGSEA come from the germline V gene. This CDR3 is 15 amino acids long. Trimming removed 1 base at V and 8 bases at J, with 20 bases between. The CDR3 coding sequence is TGCAGCGTTGAAGTAGTTGGGGCTACCTGGGTCGGCTACACCTTC. Translation gives CSVEVVGATWVGYTF.

The V and J genes are TRBV4-1 and TRBJ1-1; no firm D call. Trimming took 4 bases from V and 5 from J, leaving 20 bases between them. Germline CDR1 MGHRA, CDR2 YSYEKL. The CDR3 extends over 16 amino acids. The CDR3 DNA is TGCGCCAGCAGCCCCAGCGCCGGGGAGGTGAGGACTGAAGCTTTCTTT. Translation: CASSPSAGEVRTEAFF.

The chain carries TRBV2 and TRBJ1-2; D call uncertain. Trimming left V 7 bases short and J 3 bases short, with 9 bases between. Germline values: CDR1 SNHLY, CDR2 FYNNEI. The CDR3 has 12 amino acids. The DNA for the CDR3 is TGTGCCAGCAAACCGGGAGACTATGGCTACACCTTC. Its protein product is CASKPGDYGYTF.

This chain links TRBV6-5 with TRBJ2-5, with TRBD2 identical over 7 bases. Unmatched junction bases numbered 8, after V lost 0 bases and J lost 13 bases. The V gene's germline CDR1 is MNHEY and CDR2 SVGAGI. CDR3 length: 13 amino acids. DNA for the CDR3: TGTGCCAGCAGTTACTCGTGGCGGGGGAGCCCGTACTTC. Translating it yields CASSYSWRGSPYF.

This clonotype was observed a few times. The chain couples TRBV6-5 to TRBJ2-7; D possibly uses TRBD1 or TRBD2 (5 bases each). The V end was cut by 0 bases, the J end by 2 bases, with 5 bases between. The germline gives CDR1 MNHEY, CDR2 SVGAGI. The CDR3 is made up of 13 amino acids. The CDR3: CASSYSGPYEQYF. In DNA form, the CDR3 reads TGTGCCAGCAGTTACTCGGGACCCTACGAGCAGTACTTC.